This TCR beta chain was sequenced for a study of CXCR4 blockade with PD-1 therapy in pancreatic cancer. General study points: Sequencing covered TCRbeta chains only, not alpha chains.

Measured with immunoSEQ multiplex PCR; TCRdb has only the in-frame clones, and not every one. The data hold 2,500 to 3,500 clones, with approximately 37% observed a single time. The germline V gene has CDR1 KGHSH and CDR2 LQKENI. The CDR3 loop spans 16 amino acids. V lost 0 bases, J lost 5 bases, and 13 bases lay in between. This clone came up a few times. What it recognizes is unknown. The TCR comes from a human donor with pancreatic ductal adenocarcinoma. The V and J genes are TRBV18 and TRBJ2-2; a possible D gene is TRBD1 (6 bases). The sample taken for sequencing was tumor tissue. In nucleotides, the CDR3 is TGTGCCAGCTCACCACCGTCGTTCAGGGGTACCGGGGAGCTGTTTTTT. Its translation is CASSPPSFRGTGELFF.